This T cell receptor (beta chain) was recovered during a study of T-cell memory formation after mild COVID-19. The CDR3 has 12 amino acids. Germline loops: CDR1 SGHTA, CDR2 FQGNSA. The V end was cut by 1 base, the J end by 8 bases, with 8 bases between. Regarding the study as a whole: Most CD4+ clones that shrank were in CM and EM, while CD8+ ones turned up in EMRA.

This clonotype was detected only a few times. Its antigen is still unknown. TCRdb processed the 5' RACE reads anew with MiXCR; each CDR3 protein has one entry. The sample carries roughly 150,000 distinct CDR3 sequences, around 13% recorded once. This sequence joins TRBV7-2 and TRBJ1-2; TRBD1 might be the D (5 bases). This sequence originates from a man between 18 and 35 years old who had mild COVID-19 (a few samples of this study predate the infection). Cell type and time point are not known. Sequenced material: PBMCs or a T cell subset sorted from them (not recorded which). The CDR3 bases are TGTGCCAGCAGCTTAGTGGGGCTGGGCTACACCTTC. It specifies CASSLVGLGYTF.